These 21 T cell receptor beta chains share one sample of origin, sequenced in a study of identifying expanded T cells in peripheral blood. Only in-frame clones appear in the TCRdb table, and some are missing; sequencing was by immunoSEQ multiplex PCR. Among under 120,000 clones listed, around 89% were seen once. Source material: blood. These receptors were obtained from a person aged 18 to 70 in good health.

This rearrangement joins TRBV7-8 to TRBJ2-2; D is unresolved. The V end lost 4 bases, the J end lost 1 base, and 13 bases lay between the germline ends. Germline assignment: CDR1 SGHVS and CDR2 FQNEAQ. The CDR3 has 16 residues. The CDR3 nucleotides are TGTGCCAGCAGCTCTGGAAGATTTGGGAACACCGGGGAGCTGTTTTTT. Encoded protein: CASSSGRFGNTGELFF.

J is TRBJ2-2 and V is TRBV2; D is unresolved. The CDR3 totals 15 residues. Germline V gives CDR1 SNHLY, CDR2 FYNNEI. The V gene lost 5 bases and the J gene lost 0 bases, with 10 bases spanning the gap. CDR3 DNA: TGTGCCAGCAGTTCAGGATATACGAACACCGGGGAGCTGTTTTTT. Its protein product is CASSSGYTNTGELFF.

The chain combines TRBV6-1 with TRBJ2-5; 9 positions agree with TRBD1. The junction had 10 bases not matched to a gene; V was cut back by 9 bases and J by 5 bases. Germline V gives CDR1 MNHNS, CDR2 SASEGT. The CDR3 covers 14 residues. This chain's CDR3 is CASKTGGSGETQYF. In nucleotides, the CDR3 is TGTGCCAGTAAGACAGGGGGATCGGGGGAGACCCAGTACTTC.

The rearrangement links TRBV4-1 to TRBJ1-2; D gene uncertain. Trimming took off 0 bases at V and 4 bases at J, with 12 bases between the two ends. The germline CDR1 and CDR2 sequences are MGHRA and YSYEKL. The CDR3 runs 15 residues. CDR3 region: CASSQEPGIPYGYTF. CDR3 sequence (DNA): TGCGCCAGCAGCCAAGAGCCGGGGATTCCCTATGGCTACACCTTC.

This chain connects TRBV12-2 to TRBJ1-1; the table gives TRBD1 as D, unverified against the DNA. TRBV12-2 is deemed a pseudogene. CDR3 length equals 15 residues. CDR3 residues: CASRSKTGANTEAFF. In DNA form, the CDR3 reads TGTGCAAGTCGCTCAAAGACAGGGGCGAACACTGAAGCTTTCTTT.

The J gene is TRBJ2-1, the V gene TRBV19, with a possible D match to TRBD2 (5 bases). V was clipped by 7 bases and J by 6 bases, with 22 bases between them. Germline lookup yields CDR1 LNHDA and CDR2 SQIVND (reference sequence). The CDR3 extends over 16 amino acids. The CDR3 spells CASNSRGPVISNEQFF. In DNA form, the CDR3 reads TGTGCCAGTAATTCGAGAGGGCCAGTGATCTCCAATGAGCAGTTCTTC.

The chain employs TRBV6-5 and TRBJ1-5; no reliable D call. Trimming cost V 6 bases and J 7 bases, with 16 bases left between them. From germline, CDR1 is MNHEY and CDR2 SVGAGI. CDR3 length equals 14 residues. CDR3 residues: CASRSAGVRQPQHF. CDR3 DNA sequence: TGTGCCAGCAGGAGCGCGGGCGTCAGACAGCCCCAGCATTTT.

The chain joins TRBV19 to TRBJ1-1; TRBD1 matches at 7 bases. The trim removed 3 bases at V and 1 base at J, leaving 5 bases unmatched. The CDR3 totals 15 residues. The germline V gene has CDR1 LNHDA and CDR2 SQIVND (reference sequence). In DNA form, the CDR3 reads TGTGCCAGTAGTATCCCGAGACAGGGGAACACTGAAGCTTTCTTT. This translates into CASSIPRQGNTEAFF.

This sequence joins TRBV6-6 and TRBJ2-2; 10 bases map to TRBD2. V trimming: 6 bases; J trimming: 3 bases; junction bases outside the gene matches: 4. Germline V CDR1 and CDR2: MNHNY, SVGAGI (reference sequence). This CDR3 region has 15 residues. The CDR3 region is CASRPSGGYTGELFF. CDR3 DNA: TGTGCCAGCAGACCTAGCGGGGGATACACCGGGGAGCTGTTTTTT.

This clone showed up just a few times. V gene TRBV2 combines with J gene TRBJ2-1, with TRBD2 matching over 7 bases. The CDR3 consists of 14 residues. The ends lost 7 bases at V and 2 bases at J; junction bases unmatched: 5. Germline V gene sequence: CDR1 SNHLY, CDR2 FYNNEI. The CDR3, as DNA: TGTGCCAGCAAGGCGGGGGAGACCTACAATGAGCAGTTCTTC. This codes for CASKAGETYNEQFF.

This rearrangement joins TRBV4-3 to TRBJ1-1; D remains unclear. Per germline, CDR1 LGHNA and CDR2 YSLEER. The V and J ends lost 3 bases and 0 bases respectively, with 5 bases between them. The CDR3 runs 13 residues. The CDR3 DNA follows: TGCGCCAGCAGCCAGGGGATGAACACTGAAGCTTTCTTT. As protein: CASSQGMNTEAFF.

The rearrangement joins TRBV18 to TRBJ2-1; 12 positions agree with TRBD2. Germline CDR1 is KGHSH and CDR2 is LQKENI. The CDR3 has 16 residues. V trimming: 6 bases; J trimming: 4 bases; junction bases outside the gene matches: 7. The CDR3 nucleotides read TGTGCCAGCTCCATCACTAGCGGGGGGTCTTACAATGAGCAGTTCTTC. This encodes CASSITSGGSYNEQFF.

This chain connects TRBV5-1 to TRBJ2-1; the match to TRBD2 covers 10 bases. The V gene's germline CDR1 is SGHRS and CDR2 YFSETQ. Unmatched junction bases numbered 13, after V lost 4 bases and J lost 0 bases. This CDR3 is built from 19 residues. CDR3 residues: CASSPSSGGSLSSYNEQFF. The CDR3 DNA reads as TGCGCCAGCAGCCCATCTAGCGGGGGATCTCTAAGCTCCTACAATGAGCAGTTCTTC.

This sequence joins TRBV7-9 and TRBJ1-6; 7 bases fit TRBD1. Germline CDR1 is SEHNR and CDR2 is FQNEAQ (reference sequence). The V and J ends lost 6 bases and 6 bases, in that order; junction bases with no gene match: 8. The CDR3 runs 15 residues. The CDR3 nucleotides are TGTGCCAGCAGAAACCGGGACAGCTTTAATTCACCCCTCCACTTT. Translating gives CASRNRDSFNSPLHF.

This chain uses TRBV18 with TRBJ2-1, with 7 bases that match TRBD1. CDR3 size: 17 residues. V gave up 5 bases and J gave up 7 bases; unmatched junction bases: 17. Per germline, CDR1 KGHSH and CDR2 LQKENI. CDR3 nucleotide sequence: TGTGCCAGCTCATCCAACCCAATAGGGGGCGCGTCAAATGAGCAGTTCTTC. This gives the protein CASSSNPIGGASNEQFF.

The rearrangement joins TRBV5-1 to TRBJ2-5; a weak D match, TRBD1 (5 bases). The germline CDR1 and CDR2 sequences are SGHRS and YFSETQ. This CDR3 comprises 16 residues. V dropped 4 bases and J dropped 5 bases, with 21 bases sitting between them. The CDR3 nucleotides are TGCGCCAGCAGCAGAGTCACGACAGCTGGGGCTGAGACCCAGTACTTC. This codes for CASSRVTTAGAETQYF.

The chain links TRBV7-8 to TRBJ1-4; the D is unclear. Germline V gives CDR1 SGHVS, CDR2 FQNEAQ. Trimming took 8 bases from V and 7 from J, leaving 14 bases between them. There are 13 residues in the CDR3. The CDR3: CASSSRRGEKLFF. For the CDR3, the DNA is TGTGCCAGCTCCTCGAGGCGCGGTGAAAAACTGTTTTTT.

J is TRBJ1-5 and V is TRBV9; 8 bases fit TRBD1. The germline gives CDR1 SGDLS, CDR2 YYNGEE. This CDR3 region has 13 residues. With 3 bases clipped from V and 10 bases from J, the junction kept 6 bases outside the gene matches. The CDR3 DNA reads TGTGCCAGCAGCGCCCTTGACAGGGGCCCCCAGCATTTT. This sequence encodes CASSALDRGPQHF.

This chain's CDR3 is CASSMREAGELFF. The DNA for the CDR3 is TGTGCCAGTAGTATGAGGGAAGCCGGGGAGCTGTTTTTT. This rearrangement joins TRBV19 to TRBJ2-2; D is perhaps TRBD2 (5 bases). With 3 bases removed from V and 6 bases from J, the gap between germline ends came to 8 bases. Germline-derived CDR1 and CDR2 are LNHDA and SQIVND (reference sequence). This CDR3 has 13 residues.

V usage is TRBV5-6 and J usage is TRBJ1-4, with a possible D match to TRBD1 (6 bases). This CDR3 is 14 amino acids long. Trimming shortened V by 4 bases and J by 5 bases, and 12 bases separated the two germline ends. Germline V gene sequence: CDR1 SGHDT, CDR2 YYEEEE. The CDR3 nucleotides are TGTGCCAGCAGCCGGGGACAAAGCAATGAAAAACTGTTTTTT. It specifies CASSRGQSNEKLFF.

The V and J genes are TRBV4-3 and TRBJ1-2; weak D call: TRBD1 (6 bases). Germline CDR1 is LGHNA and CDR2 is YSLEER. V lost 1 base and J 7 bases, leaving 19 bases between the germline ends. This CDR3 is 16 amino acids long. CDR3 nucleotides: TGCGCCAGCAGCCAAGGTCCCGTAACAGGGTCAAGTGGCTACACCTTC. It yields the protein CASSQGPVTGSSGYTF.